The sequence of this TCR beta chain was determined in a study of OX40 agonist ivuxolimab in advanced cancers. Overall study context: Dose-escalation patients had hepatocellular carcinoma, melanoma, renal cell or head and neck cancer.

Produced via immunoSEQ multiplex PCR; TCRdb's table is partial and in-frame only. The data contain about 41,000 clones, 70% to 90% of them singletons. Germline V lookup: CDR1 MNHEY, CDR2 SVGAGI. With V trimmed by 5 bases and J by 4 bases, 5 bases remained unmatched. The CDR3 runs 15 residues. The chain joins TRBV6-5 to TRBJ2-1, with 10 nucleotides matching TRBD2. The origin of this receptor is an adult with an advanced solid tumor such as melanoma, head and neck, liver or kidney cancer. The specimen comprised CD4+ or CD8+ T cells sorted from blood, sampled in a trial of the OX40 agonist ivuxolimab. CDR3 residues: CASSTTSGSYNEQFF. The CDR3 DNA follows: TGTGCCAGCAGTACGACTAGCGGGTCTTACAATGAGCAGTTCTTC.